This T cell receptor (beta chain) derives from a study of blood T cell repertoires in COVID-19. Study summary: The origin of the acute and convalescent COVID-19 samples was the United States, Italy and Spain.

The study recruited people aged about 18 to 89 years across some 23 US areas. What the recovered Cohort 3 donors had was two negative PCRs, clearance, or symptom resolution. This table comes from immunoSEQ multiplex PCR, and its TCRdb copy is limited to in-frame clones, with some not included. This sample has 250,000 to 300,000 clones, with 75% to 95% found just once. J was trimmed by 3 bases and V by 1 base; bases with no gene match: 3. CDR3 size: 15 residues. Germline CDR1 is SGHVS and CDR2 is FNYEAQ. The chain carries TRBV7-6 and TRBJ1-5, with TRBD1 matching over 7 bases. The specimen was PBMCs or T cells enriched from blood (not recorded which). The source of this sequence is a woman between 25 and 40 years old who had recovered from COVID-19. The CDR3 here is CASSLGDSNNQPQHF. DNA for the CDR3: TGTGCCAGCAGCTTAGGGGACAGCAACAATCAGCCCCAGCATTTT.